The subject of this entry is one TCR beta chain. The antigen is undetermined. The data originate from a study of breast tumors, draining lymph nodes, adjacent tissues. Study-level points and caveats: Data fit most tumor T cells coming from lymph node, expanding in tumor. Tumor TCR diversity was below lymph nodes but above nontumor tissue. The lymph node origin of tumor T cells was framed as consistent with a hypothesis, not demonstrated.

TCRdb ran MiXCR on the multiplex PCR reads and lists one entry per CDR3 protein. In the table there are fewer than 25,000 distinct CDR3 sequences, 55% to 80% of which are singletons. The CDR3 extends over 14 amino acids. V dropped 6 bases and J dropped 4 bases, with 15 bases sitting between them. This clonotype was obtained from a female donor with breast cancer. Some clones in this sample may be carry-over from other donors' samples. This sequence joins TRBV12-3 or TRBV12-4 and TRBJ1-2; no definite D call. The sample was tumor-adjacent breast tissue. The CDR3 nucleotides read TGTGCCAGCAGCTACCCCTTGGAGTCCTATGGCTACACCTTC. It codes for CASSYPLESYGYTF.